This T cell receptor (beta chain) was documented in a study of tumor and adjacent non-tumor tissue in lung cancer. At the level of the study: On average, productive TCRbeta reads reached about 4 million per sample. Overall study findings and caveats: Tumor TCR diversity, when higher, was linked to shorter survival. Tumor repertoires had a smaller top 100 clone share than normal lung. Compared with tumor, normal lung showed significantly lower TCR diversity.

TCRbeta libraries were built with three rounds of nested PCR, modified from ARM-PCR. TCRdb processed the multiplex PCR reads anew with MiXCR; each CDR3 protein has one entry. The sample records approximately 110,000 distinct CDR3 sequences, about 75% being singletons. RNA was extracted from bulk tissue without any cell sorting. The CDR3 extends over 14 amino acids. The germline CDR1 and CDR2 sequences are SGHAT and FQNNGV. Turning to this clonotype: Its specificity is unknown. A junction end diverges from the germline sequence, so it may reflect a read error.

This receptor was taken from a woman aged 55-75 years with non-small cell lung cancer. Material for sequencing was lung tumor tissue. This chain connects TRBV11-2 to TRBJ2-1; 9 nucleotides line up with TRBD1. The CDR3 bases are TGTGCCAGCAGTTTAAACAGGGGGCCGCATGACCAGCTCTTC. Residues: CASSLNRGPHDQLF. Full variable domain (outside the CDR3, taken from reference TRBV11-2 and TRBJ2-1): EAGVAQSPRYKIIEKRQSVAFWCNPISGHATLYWYQQILGQGPKLLIQFQNNGVVDDSQLPKDRFSAERLKGVDSTLKIQPAKLEDSAVYLCASSLNRGPHDQLFGPGTRLTVL.